This TCR beta chain comes out of a study of blood T cell repertoires in COVID-19. Looking at the study overall: PBMCs, B-cell-depleted T cells, or T cells were the source of the cDNA or gDNA that made up the material.

The germline gives CDR1 SGHVS, CDR2 FNYEAQ. V was pared by 6 bases and J by 10 bases, with 22 bases between. This CDR3 has 15 residues. The data were produced by immunoSEQ multiplex PCR, yet TCRdb's version contains in-frame clones alone and is incomplete. This table has 300,000 or so clones, roughly 87% appearing once. This TCR derives from a woman in her twenties or thirties who had recovered from COVID-19. Sample: PBMCs or T cells enriched from blood (not recorded which). The genes are TRBV7-6 and TRBJ2-1; possible D gene TRBD2, 6 bases. The CDR3 here is CASRGRPASVGEQFF. The CDR3 region has the DNA TGTGCCAGCAGAGGGAGGCCCGCATCGGTCGGAGAGCAGTTCTTC.